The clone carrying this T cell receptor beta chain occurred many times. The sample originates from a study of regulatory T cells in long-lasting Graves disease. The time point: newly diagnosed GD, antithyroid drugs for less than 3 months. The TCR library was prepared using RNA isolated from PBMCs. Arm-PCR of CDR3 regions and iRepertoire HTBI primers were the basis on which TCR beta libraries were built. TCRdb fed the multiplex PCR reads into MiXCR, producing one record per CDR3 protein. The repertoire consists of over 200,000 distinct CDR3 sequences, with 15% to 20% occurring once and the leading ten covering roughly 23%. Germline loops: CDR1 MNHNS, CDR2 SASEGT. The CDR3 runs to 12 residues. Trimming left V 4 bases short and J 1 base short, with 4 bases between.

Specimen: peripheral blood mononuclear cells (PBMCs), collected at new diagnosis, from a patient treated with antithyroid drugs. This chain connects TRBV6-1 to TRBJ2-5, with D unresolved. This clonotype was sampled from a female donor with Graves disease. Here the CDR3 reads CASSGVQETQYF. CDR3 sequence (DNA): TGTGCCAGCAGTGGGGTCCAAGAGACCCAGTACTTC.